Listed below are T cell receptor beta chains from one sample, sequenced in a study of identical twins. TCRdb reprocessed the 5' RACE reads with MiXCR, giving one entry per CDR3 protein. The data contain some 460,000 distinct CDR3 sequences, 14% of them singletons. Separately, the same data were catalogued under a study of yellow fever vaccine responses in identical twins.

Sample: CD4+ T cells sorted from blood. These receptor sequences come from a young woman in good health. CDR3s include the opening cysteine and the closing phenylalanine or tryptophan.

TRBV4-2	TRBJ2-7	CASNRSGTGFTEQYF
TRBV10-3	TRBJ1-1	CAISDLGRAEAFF
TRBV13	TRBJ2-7	CASSSIAGGTYEQYF
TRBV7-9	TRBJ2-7	CASTSDSAAGASEQYF
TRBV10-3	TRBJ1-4	CAIRQGATNEKLFF
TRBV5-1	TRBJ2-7	CASSSTSLSYEQYF
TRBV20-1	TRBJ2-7	CSARNRILRDEQYF
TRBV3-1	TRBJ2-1	CASSQGWQPHNEQFF
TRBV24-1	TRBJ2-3	CATSDSARATDTQYF
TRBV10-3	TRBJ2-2	CATNPWSGTGTGELFF
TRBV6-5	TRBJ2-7	CASSYSSPSGRAGEQYF
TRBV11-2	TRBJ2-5	CASSPGLAGSKTQYF
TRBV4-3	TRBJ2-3	CASSQGLLAGVADTQYF